A selection of T cell receptor beta chains follows, all from one sample in a study of blood T cell repertoires in COVID-19. Only in-frame clones appear in the TCRdb table, and some are missing; sequencing was by immunoSEQ multiplex PCR. The table records some 270,000 clones, about nine tenths of them present only once. The material sequenced was peripheral blood. These receptors came from a man in his forties or fifties with acute or convalescent COVID-19. Both conserved end residues are part of each CDR3. Each record gives: CDR3 DNA, CDR3 protein, V gene, D gene, J gene, clone size. A D gene is named only where the DNA matches it firmly. Clone size is not always given. Where it is, it says once, few, many or a class for expanded clones.

DNA: TGTGCCATCAGTGAGGGTCAGGGGTGGAACGAGCAGTACTTC
CDR3: CAISEGQGWNEQYF
V: TRBV10-3
D: .
J: TRBJ2-7
size: .

DNA: TGCAGTGCTAGTACGAGAGGGTTCTATGGCTACACCTTC
CDR3: CSASTRGFYGYTF
V: TRBV20-1
D: .
J: TRBJ1-2
size: .

DNA: TGTGCCAGCAGCCACCGTAGCGGGGGGGGATTCACAGATACGCAGTATTTT
CDR3: CASSHRSGGGFTDTQYF
V: TRBV3-1/TRBV3-2
D: TRBD2
J: TRBJ2-3
size: .

DNA: TGTGCCAGCAGCCCGGGGGAGTACTATGGCTACACCTTC
CDR3: CASSPGEYYGYTF
V: TRBV7-9
D: .
J: TRBJ1-2
size: .

DNA: TGTGCCAGCAGCTTAATGGTACTCTCTGGGGCCAACGTCCTGACTTTC
CDR3: CASSLMVLSGANVLTF
V: TRBV7-3
D: .
J: TRBJ2-6
size: .

DNA: TGTGCCAGCAGTCCCCAGGCCAGCCTCGCTGAAGCTTTCTTT
CDR3: CASSPQASLAEAFF
V: TRBV6-5
D: .
J: TRBJ1-1
size: once

DNA: TGTGCCAGCAGATTGAATACAGGAGCTTATTCACCCCTCCACTTT
CDR3: CASRLNTGAYSPLHF
V: TRBV6-5
D: .
J: TRBJ1-6
size: .

DNA: TGTGCCAGCAGACCCTCGGGGTCCCTAATGGTCGAGCAGTACTTC
CDR3: CASRPSGSLMVEQYF
V: TRBV2
D: .
J: TRBJ2-7
size: .

DNA: TGTGCCAGCAGTGAATATGGAGCAGGGAGGACTTTCTTT
CDR3: CASSEYGAGRTFF
V: TRBV25-1
D: .
J: TRBJ1-1
size: .

DNA: TGTGCCAGCAGTTTAGGTCGACAGGGCGGCTACACCTTC
CDR3: CASSLGRQGGYTF
V: TRBV27
D: TRBD1
J: TRBJ1-2
size: .

DNA: TGTGCCAGCAGTCAACAGGGGGCGATCACTGAAGCTTTCTTT
CDR3: CASSQQGAITEAFF
V: TRBV6-6
D: TRBD1
J: TRBJ1-1
size: .

DNA: TGTGCCAGTAGTATAGGGGCCAGCGAGCAGTACTTC
CDR3: CASSIGASEQYF
V: TRBV19
D: .
J: TRBJ2-7
size: once

DNA: TGTGCCAGCAGTTTAATGGGGGCCCTTAATTCACCCCTCCACTTT
CDR3: CASSLMGALNSPLHF
V: TRBV27
D: .
J: TRBJ1-6
size: .

DNA: TGTGCCAGCAGTTACTCCACCTACGAGCAGTACTTC
CDR3: CASSYSTYEQYF
V: TRBV6-6
D: .
J: TRBJ2-7
size: .

DNA: TGTGCCAGCAGCTTAAGGGACAGCTACGAGCAGTACTTC
CDR3: CASSLRDSYEQYF
V: TRBV7-3
D: TRBD1
J: TRBJ2-7
size: few

DNA: TGTGCCAGCAGCACCAGGGGGTTAGCGAACACCGGGGAGCTGTTTTTT
CDR3: CASSTRGLANTGELFF
V: TRBV5-4
D: TRBD1
J: TRBJ2-2
size: .

DNA: TGTGCCAGCAGCGCAACGAAAGGACAGGGAAGCGTCACCTTC
CDR3: CASSATKGQGSVTF
V: TRBV7-3
D: TRBD1
J: TRBJ1-2
size: .

DNA: TGCGCCAGCAGGCCACAGGGGGAAACCGGGGAGCTGTTTTTT
CDR3: CASRPQGETGELFF
V: TRBV5-1
D: TRBD1
J: TRBJ2-2
size: .

DNA: TGCGCCAGCAGCTCCCCGGGACTAGCGAGGAATGAGCAGTTCTTC
CDR3: CASSSPGLARNEQFF
V: TRBV5-1
D: TRBD2
J: TRBJ2-1
size: .

DNA: TGCAGCGTTGAGGACCCCGGACAGGGCCAGCATTTT
CDR3: CSVEDPGQGQHF
V: TRBV29-1
D: TRBD1
J: TRBJ1-5
size: .

DNA: TGTGCCAGCAGCAAAGGGACAGCGGCCTTCGAGCAGTACTTC
CDR3: CASSKGTAAFEQYF
V: TRBV5-6
D: TRBD1
J: TRBJ2-7
size: .

DNA: TGTGCCAGCAGCTTGAGGCCGGGGGTTTCTGGAAACACCATATATTTT
CDR3: CASSLRPGVSGNTIYF
V: TRBV5-4
D: .
J: TRBJ1-3
size: .

DNA: TGTGCCTGGAGTGAGGGAAGCGGGGCTCGGACAGATACGCAGTATTTT
CDR3: CAWSEGSGARTDTQYF
V: TRBV30
D: TRBD2
J: TRBJ2-3
size: .

DNA: TGTGCCAGCAGTTACTCGACAGTTAACACCGGGGAGCTGTTTTTT
CDR3: CASSYSTVNTGELFF
V: TRBV6-5
D: .
J: TRBJ2-2
size: .

DNA: TGTGCCAGCAGCGTAGCAGCCGGGGGTATAGATACGCAGTATTTT
CDR3: CASSVAAGGIDTQYF
V: TRBV9
D: .
J: TRBJ2-3
size: .